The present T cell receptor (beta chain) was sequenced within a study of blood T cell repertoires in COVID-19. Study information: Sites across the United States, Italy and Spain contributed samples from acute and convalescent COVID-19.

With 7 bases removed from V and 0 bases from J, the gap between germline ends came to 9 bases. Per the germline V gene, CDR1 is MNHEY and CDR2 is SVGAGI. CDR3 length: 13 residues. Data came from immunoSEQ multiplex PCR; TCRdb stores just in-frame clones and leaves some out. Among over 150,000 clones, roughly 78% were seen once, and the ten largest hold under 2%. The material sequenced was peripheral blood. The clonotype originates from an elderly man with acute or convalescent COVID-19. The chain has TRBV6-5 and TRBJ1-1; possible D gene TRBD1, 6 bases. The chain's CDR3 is CASKRGMNTEAFF. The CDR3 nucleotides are TGTGCCAGCAAAAGGGGGATGAACACTGAAGCTTTCTTT.